This T cell receptor beta chain was sequenced for a study of shared clonotypes between healthy human individuals. Study-wide results and caveats: Against clonotypes common to all four donors, non-shared ones had lower generation probabilities.

V lost 1 base, J lost 2 bases, and 4 bases stayed unmatched. Germline V gene lookup returns CDR1 LGHNA and CDR2 YSLEER. The CDR3 has 17 residues. A remark on this clone: The antigen is not known.

The protocol was immunoSEQ multiplex PCR, while the TCRdb copy is restricted to in-frame clones and leaves out a portion. The sample shows 950,000 to 1,200,000 clones, 70% to 80% of them seen only once. Sequenced: memory CD4+ T cells from PBMCs. The subset is: CD45RA-negative fraction. The origin of this receptor is a young man in good health. Some clones in this sample may be carry-over from other donors' samples. The chain has TRBV4-3 and TRBJ2-3, with 12 bases matching TRBD2. This chain's CDR3 is CASSQARTSGNTDTQYF. CDR3 bases: TGCGCCAGCAGCCAAGCCCGGACTAGCGGGAACACAGATACGCAGTATTTT.